This T cell receptor beta chain was profiled in a study of cytomegalovirus exposure and HLA in healthy donors. Study-wide context: Roughly 80 million unique TCRs from HLA-typed donors made up an early data release. General study results and limits: TRBV6-2, TRBV6-3 and some other V segments were unresolvable in 87-base-pair reads.

This clone has more than one count but fewer than ten. Its cognate antigen is unknown. Trimming took off 3 bases at V and 5 bases at J, with 12 bases between the two ends. CDR1 and CDR2 from the germline V gene are SGHTS and YDEGEE. The CDR3 consists of 14 residues. This PCR relied on a set of 60 Vbeta primers and 13 Jbeta primers. TCRdb's table, derived via immunoSEQ multiplex PCR, lists solely in-frame clones and lacks some. The sample contains some 120,000 clones, roughly 74% of which appear only once. The rearrangement links TRBV5-8 to TRBJ2-1; TRBD2 is a possible D gene (5 bases). The receptor comes from a man in his forties in good health and CMV-seropositive. Material: PBMCs. For the CDR3, the DNA is TGTGCCAGCAGCTATAGCGAAACGAACAATGAGCAGTTCTTC. It specifies CASSYSETNNEQFF.